This TCR beta chain was recorded in a study of blood T cells in healthy people across ages. Isolation recovered at least 6.5 million PBMCs from every sample. PCR was performed a second time for roughly 6 to 12 cycles using a sample-barcoded 5' primer and a J-beta primer mix. TCRdb reprocessed the 5' RACE reads via MiXCR and lists one record per CDR3 protein. The data contain roughly 1,800,000 distinct CDR3 sequences, about 50% of them seen just once; the ten biggest clones take up approximately 2.1%. CDR1 SGHTA and CDR2 FQGNSA come from the germline V gene. The V gene lost 1 base and the J gene lost 8 bases, with 11 bases spanning the gap. This CDR3 contains 14 residues.

The receptor comes from a woman between 35 and 50 years old in good health. The sequencing input was blood. V gene TRBV7-2 combines with J gene TRBJ1-4; possibly TRBD1 for D (6 bases). CDR3 loop: CASSLGRGREKLFF. In DNA form, the CDR3 reads TGTGCCAGCAGCTTAGGCAGGGGAAGGGAAAAACTGTTTTTT.